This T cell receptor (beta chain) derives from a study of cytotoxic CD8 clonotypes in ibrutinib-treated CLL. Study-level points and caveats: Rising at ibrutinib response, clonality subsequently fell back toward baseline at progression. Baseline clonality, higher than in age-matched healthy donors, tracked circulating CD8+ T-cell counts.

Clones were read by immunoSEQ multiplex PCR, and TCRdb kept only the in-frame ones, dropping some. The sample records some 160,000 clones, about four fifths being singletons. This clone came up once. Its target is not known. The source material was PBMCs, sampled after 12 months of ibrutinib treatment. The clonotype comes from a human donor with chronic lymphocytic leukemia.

In DNA, the CDR3 is TGCGCCAGCAGCTGGCTAGAATCCGGTGAGCAGTTCTTC. Protein product: CASSWLESGEQFF. This chain links TRBV5-1 with TRBJ2-1; D unclear. V gave up 3 bases and J gave up 9 bases, with 13 bases separating them. From germline, CDR1 is SGHRS and CDR2 YFSETQ. The CDR3 covers 13 residues.